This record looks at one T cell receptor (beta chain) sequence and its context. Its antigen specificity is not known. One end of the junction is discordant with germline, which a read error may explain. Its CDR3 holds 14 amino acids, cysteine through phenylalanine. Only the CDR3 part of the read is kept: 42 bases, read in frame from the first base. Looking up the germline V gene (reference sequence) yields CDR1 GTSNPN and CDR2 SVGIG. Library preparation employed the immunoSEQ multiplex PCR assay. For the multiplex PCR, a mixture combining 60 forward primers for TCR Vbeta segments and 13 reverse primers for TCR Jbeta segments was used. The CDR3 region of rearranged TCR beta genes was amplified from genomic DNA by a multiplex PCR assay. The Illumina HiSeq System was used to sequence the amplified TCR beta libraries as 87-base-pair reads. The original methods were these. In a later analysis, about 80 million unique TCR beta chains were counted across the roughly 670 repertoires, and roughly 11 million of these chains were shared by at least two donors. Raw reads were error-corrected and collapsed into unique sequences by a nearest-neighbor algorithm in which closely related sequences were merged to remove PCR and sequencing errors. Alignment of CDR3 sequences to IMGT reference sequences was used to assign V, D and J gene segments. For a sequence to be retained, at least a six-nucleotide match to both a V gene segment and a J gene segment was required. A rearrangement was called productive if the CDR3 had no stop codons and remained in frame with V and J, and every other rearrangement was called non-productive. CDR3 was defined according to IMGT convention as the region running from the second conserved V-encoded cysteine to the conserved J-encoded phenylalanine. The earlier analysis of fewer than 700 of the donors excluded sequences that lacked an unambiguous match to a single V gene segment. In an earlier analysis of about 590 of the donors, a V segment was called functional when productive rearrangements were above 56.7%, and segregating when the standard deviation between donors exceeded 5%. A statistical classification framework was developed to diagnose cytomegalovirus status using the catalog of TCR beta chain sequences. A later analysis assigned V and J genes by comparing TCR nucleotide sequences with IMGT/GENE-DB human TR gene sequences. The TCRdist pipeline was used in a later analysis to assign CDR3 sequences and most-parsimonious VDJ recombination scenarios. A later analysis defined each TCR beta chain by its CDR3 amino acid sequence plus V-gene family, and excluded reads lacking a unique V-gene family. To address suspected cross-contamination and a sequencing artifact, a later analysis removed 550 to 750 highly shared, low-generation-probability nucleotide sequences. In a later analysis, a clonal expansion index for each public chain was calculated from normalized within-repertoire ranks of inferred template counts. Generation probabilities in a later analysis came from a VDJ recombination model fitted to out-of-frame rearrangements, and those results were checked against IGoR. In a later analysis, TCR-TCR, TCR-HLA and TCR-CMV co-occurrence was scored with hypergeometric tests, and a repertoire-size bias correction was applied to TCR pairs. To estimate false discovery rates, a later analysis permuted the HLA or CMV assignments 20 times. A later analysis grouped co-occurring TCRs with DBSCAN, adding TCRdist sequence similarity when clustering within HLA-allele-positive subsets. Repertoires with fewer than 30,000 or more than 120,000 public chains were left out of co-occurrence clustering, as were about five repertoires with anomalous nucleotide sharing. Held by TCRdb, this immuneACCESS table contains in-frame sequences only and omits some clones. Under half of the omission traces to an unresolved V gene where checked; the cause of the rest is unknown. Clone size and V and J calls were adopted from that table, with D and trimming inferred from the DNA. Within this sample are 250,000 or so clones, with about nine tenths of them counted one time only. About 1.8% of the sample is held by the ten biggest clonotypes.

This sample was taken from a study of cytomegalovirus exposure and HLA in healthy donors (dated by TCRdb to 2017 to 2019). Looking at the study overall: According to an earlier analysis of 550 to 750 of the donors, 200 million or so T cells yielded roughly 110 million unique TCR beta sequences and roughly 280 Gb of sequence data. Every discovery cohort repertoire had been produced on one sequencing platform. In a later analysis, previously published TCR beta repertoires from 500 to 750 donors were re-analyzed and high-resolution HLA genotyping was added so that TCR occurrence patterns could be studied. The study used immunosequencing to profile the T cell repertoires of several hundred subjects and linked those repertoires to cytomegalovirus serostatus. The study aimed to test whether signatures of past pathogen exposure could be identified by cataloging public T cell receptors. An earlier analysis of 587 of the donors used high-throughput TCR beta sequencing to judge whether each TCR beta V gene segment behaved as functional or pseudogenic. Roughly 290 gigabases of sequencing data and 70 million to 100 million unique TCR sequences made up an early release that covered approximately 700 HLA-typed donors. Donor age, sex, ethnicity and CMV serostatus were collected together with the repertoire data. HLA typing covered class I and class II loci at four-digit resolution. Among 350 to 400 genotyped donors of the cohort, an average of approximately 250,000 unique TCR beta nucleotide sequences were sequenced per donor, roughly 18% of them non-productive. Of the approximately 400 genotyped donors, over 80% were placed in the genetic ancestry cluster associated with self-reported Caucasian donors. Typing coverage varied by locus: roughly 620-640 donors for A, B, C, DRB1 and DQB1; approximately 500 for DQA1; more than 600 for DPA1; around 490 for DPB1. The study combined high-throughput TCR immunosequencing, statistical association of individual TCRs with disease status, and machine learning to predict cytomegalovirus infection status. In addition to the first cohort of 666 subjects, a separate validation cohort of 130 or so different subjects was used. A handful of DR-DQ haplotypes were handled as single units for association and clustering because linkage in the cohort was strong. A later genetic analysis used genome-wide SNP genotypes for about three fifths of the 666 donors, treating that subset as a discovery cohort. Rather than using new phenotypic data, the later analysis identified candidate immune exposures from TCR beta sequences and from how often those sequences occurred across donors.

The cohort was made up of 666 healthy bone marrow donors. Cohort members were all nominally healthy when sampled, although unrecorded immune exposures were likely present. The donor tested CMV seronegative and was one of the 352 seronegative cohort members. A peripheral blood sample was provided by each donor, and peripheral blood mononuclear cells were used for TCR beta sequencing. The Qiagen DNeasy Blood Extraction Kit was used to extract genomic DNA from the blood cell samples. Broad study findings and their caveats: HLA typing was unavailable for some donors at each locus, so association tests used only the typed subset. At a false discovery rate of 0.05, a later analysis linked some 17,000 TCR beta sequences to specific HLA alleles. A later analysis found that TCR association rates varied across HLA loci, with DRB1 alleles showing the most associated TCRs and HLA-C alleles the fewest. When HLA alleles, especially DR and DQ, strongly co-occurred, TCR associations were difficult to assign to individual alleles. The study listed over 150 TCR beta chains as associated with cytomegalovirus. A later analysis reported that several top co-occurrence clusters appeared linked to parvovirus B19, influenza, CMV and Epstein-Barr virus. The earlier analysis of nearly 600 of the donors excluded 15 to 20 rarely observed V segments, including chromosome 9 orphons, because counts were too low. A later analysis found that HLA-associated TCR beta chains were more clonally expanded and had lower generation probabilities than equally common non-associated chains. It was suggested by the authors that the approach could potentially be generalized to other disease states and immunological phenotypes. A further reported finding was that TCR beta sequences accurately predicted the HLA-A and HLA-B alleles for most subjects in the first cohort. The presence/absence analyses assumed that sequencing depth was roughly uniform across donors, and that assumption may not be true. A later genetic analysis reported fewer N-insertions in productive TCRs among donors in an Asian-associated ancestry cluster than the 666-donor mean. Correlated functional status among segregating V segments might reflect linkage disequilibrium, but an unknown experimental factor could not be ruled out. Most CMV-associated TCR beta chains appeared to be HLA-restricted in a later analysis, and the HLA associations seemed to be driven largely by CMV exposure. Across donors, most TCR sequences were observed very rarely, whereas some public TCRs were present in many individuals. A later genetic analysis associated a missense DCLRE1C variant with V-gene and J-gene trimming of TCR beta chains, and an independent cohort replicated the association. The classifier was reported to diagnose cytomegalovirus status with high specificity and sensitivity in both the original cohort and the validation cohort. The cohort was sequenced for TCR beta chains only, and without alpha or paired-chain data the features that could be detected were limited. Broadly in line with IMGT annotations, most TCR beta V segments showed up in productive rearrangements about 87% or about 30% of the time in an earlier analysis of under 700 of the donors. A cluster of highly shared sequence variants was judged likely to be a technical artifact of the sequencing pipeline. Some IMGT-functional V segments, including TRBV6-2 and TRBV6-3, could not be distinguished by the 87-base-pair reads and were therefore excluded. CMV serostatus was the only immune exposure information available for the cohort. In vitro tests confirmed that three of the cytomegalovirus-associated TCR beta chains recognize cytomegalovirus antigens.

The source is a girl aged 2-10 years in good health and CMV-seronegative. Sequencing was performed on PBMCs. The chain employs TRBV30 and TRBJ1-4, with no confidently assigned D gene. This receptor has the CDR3 CARRSTHTDEKLFF. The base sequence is TGTGCCAGGAGAAGTACGCATACGGATGAAAAACTGTTTTTT.